This T cell receptor (beta chain) comes out of a study of blood T cell repertoires in COVID-19 (dated by TCRdb to 2020 to 2022). With regard to the full study: Samples covering the acute and convalescent phases of COVID-19 were provided by collaborators in the United States, Italy and Spain. Deeply sampled blood TCRbeta repertoires from subjects exposed to, actively infected with, or recovered from COVID-19 were included in the dataset. Where available, HLA class I and class II types were taken from metadata supplied by the sample provider and were not determined by assay-based typing. The sample metadata nearly always contained a de-identified subject ID, COVID-19 status, age in years and sex. The samples were drawn from the first 160 participants of the ongoing ImmuneRACE study and from roughly 1,300 subjects provided by 6 global collaborators. The prospective study material was composed of cDNA or gDNA derived from T cells, B-cell-depleted T cells, or PBMCs. The repertoires were released in a freely available public database meant as a resource for research on the immune response to SARS-CoV-2. Overall study outcomes, separate from this receptor: Clinical and demographic metadata were provided uncurated, with the amount varying by source and participant.

The CDR3, cysteine through phenylalanine, is 17 amino acids long. Only CDR3 DNA remains: 51 bases, in frame from the first base. As encoded in the germline V gene, CDR1 is SNHLY while CDR2 is FYNNEI. Relative to germline, V is missing 4 bases and J is missing 2 bases, with 11 bases of the junction outside any gene match. Details on this clone: Its antigen is unknown. Base qualities are not recorded, but no much larger clone differs from it by a single base.

TCRbeta CDR3 regions were amplified from genomic DNA using the immunoSEQ Assay, a bias-controlled multiplex PCR. The original methods were these. The number of nucleated cells in each sample was estimated by amplification of reference gene primers within the assay. To quantify the absolute abundance of each unique TCRbeta CDR3 rearrangement, sequence reads were collapsed and filtered. For each sample, productive Simpson clonality was calculated by taking the square root of Simpson's diversity index across productive rearrangements. TCRdb obtained this table from immuneACCESS and retained in-frame rearrangements with V and J assigned. These tables miss some clones; where compared with another copy, unresolved V genes account for less than half of the shortfall, and the remainder is unexplained. V, J and clone size are taken as reported in that table, and D and trimming were inferred from the DNA itself. Recorded for this sample are 150,000 to 200,000 clones; around 80% of them occurred a single time. Roughly 12% of the sample is taken by the ten largest.

One collaborating source in Seattle enrolled patients during active infection and followed them longitudinally through the course of disease. Whole blood was collected in K2EDTA tubes by collaborating institutions according to the institutions' own protocols. For TCRbeta analysis, collaborators shipped samples as frozen whole blood, isolated PBMCs, or DNA extracted from either of those sample types. Rearrangement joined TRBV2 to TRBJ1-5; 7 bases in the middle match TRBD1. The TCR sequence derives from a woman at least 80 years old with COVID-19, enrolled during active disease. The sequencing sample was made of peripheral blood. The CDR3 reads CASSGWAGGFGNQPQHF. The sequenced DNA is TGTGCCAGCAGTGGCTGGGCAGGGGGGTTTGGCAATCAGCCCCAGCATTTT.